These 31 T cell receptor beta chains were all obtained from the same sample, sequenced in a study of regulatory T cells in long-lasting Graves disease. Time point in this sample: persistent/refractory GD, antithyroid drugs over 5 years with positive TRAb. After RNA was extracted from PBMCs, the TCR library was made from it. CDR3 regions were amplified by Arm-PCR using iRepertoire HTBI primers to build TCR beta libraries. TCRdb re-called the multiplex PCR reads through MiXCR, storing one row per CDR3 protein. The sample has a few hundred thousand distinct CDR3 sequences; approximately 25% are singletons. The source was peripheral blood mononuclear cells (PBMCs), collected when the disease was refractory, from a patient treated with antithyroid drugs. The receptors shown here come from a middle-aged woman with Graves disease.

This clonotype has just a few counts. The V call is TRBV29-1, the J call TRBJ1-5, with TRBD1 identical over 8 bases. The CDR3 length is 13 residues. Trimming cost V 6 bases and J 4 bases; bases outside gene matches: 5. From germline, CDR1 is SQVTM and CDR2 ANQGSEA. The CDR3 sequence is CSVQGALNQPQHF. DNA of the CDR3: TGCAGCGTCCAGGGGGCGCTTAATCAGCCCCAGCATTTT.

At least ten counts were recorded for this clonotype. This sequence joins TRBV6-5 and TRBJ2-7; no definite D call. V was shortened by 2 bases and J by 3 bases, with 5 bases between the two germline ends. This CDR3 has 12 residues. Germline CDR1 reads MNHEY; CDR2 reads SVGAGI. CDR3 amino acids: CASSYTVYEQYF. The CDR3, as DNA: TGTGCCAGCAGTTACACAGTCTACGAGCAGTACTTC.

This clonotype has a count of ten or more. The genes are TRBV28 and TRBJ2-2; the D is unclear. This CDR3 contains 14 residues. Germline-derived CDR1 and CDR2 are MDHEN and SYDVKM. Between the trimmed V and J ends, which lost 3 bases and 5 bases, there was a span of 10 bases. For the CDR3, the DNA is TGTGCCAGCAGTTTTTATCCTGAGACCGGGGAGCTGTTTTTT. Amino acids: CASSFYPETGELFF.

This clonotype has at least ten counts. The chain recombines TRBV2 with TRBJ2-5; TRBD2 aligns across 9 bases. With 6 bases clipped from V and 5 bases from J, the junction kept 13 bases outside the gene matches. The CDR3 length is 16 residues. CDR1 and CDR2 (germline): SNHLY, FYNNEI. The DNA of the CDR3 is TGTGCCAGCAGGGACACGACTAGCGGCCCGAAGGAGACCCAGTACTTC. This encodes CASRDTTSGPKETQYF. The variable domain in full, with the rest retrieved from reference TRBV2 and TRBJ2-5, is EPEVTQTPSHQVTQMGQEVILRCVPISNHLYFYWYRQILGQKVEFLVSFYNNEISEKSEIFDDQFSVERPDGSNFTLKIRSTKLEDSAMYFCASRDTTSGPKETQYFGPGTRLLVL.

The sample holds a few counts of this clonotype. The rearrangement joins TRBV7-2 to TRBJ2-6; tentatively, D is TRBD1 (6 bases). With 3 bases removed from V and 0 bases from J, the gap between germline ends came to 24 bases. The CDR3 covers 21 residues. Germline V gives CDR1 SGHTA, CDR2 FQGNSA. In DNA, the CDR3 is TGTGCCAGCAGCTTCCTACCCAGATTCTGGACAGCTAACTCTGGGGCCAACGTCCTGACTTTC. It encodes CASSFLPRFWTANSGANVLTF.

In its sample, this clonotype was seen a few times. This may stem from a read error, because a much larger clone lies one nucleotide away. It is likely a read error, because the conserved phenylalanine at the end of the CDR3 is missing. This sequence joins TRBV2 and TRBJ2-7; the D call may be TRBD1 or TRBD2 (5 bases each). CDR3 length equals 17 residues. Trimming removed 7 bases from V and 3 bases from J, with 25 bases in between. CDR1 is SNHLY and CDR2 is FYNNEI in the germline V gene. The CDR3 reads CASTLDGGPARFYEQYL. The DNA for the CDR3 is TGTGCCAGCACACTTGATGGGGGACCGGCTCGATTCTACGAGCAGTACCTC.

In this sample, this clonotype turned up a few times. CDR3 nucleotide sequence: TGTGCCAGCCACCGGGCCTCGATGCGCTACAATGAGCAGTTCTTC. Protein product: CASHRASMRYNEQFF. The chain uses TRBV6-1 and TRBJ2-1; D gene ambiguous. V gave up 8 bases and J gave up 3 bases, with 17 bases separating them. The CDR3 is made up of 15 amino acids. The germline V gene encodes CDR1 MNHNS and CDR2 SASEGT.

The chain couples TRBV7-9 to TRBJ1-1; D ambiguous. This CDR3 contains 15 residues. The germline V gene encodes CDR1 SEHNR and CDR2 FQNEAQ (reference sequence). V lost 5 bases to trimming and J lost 4 bases, with 17 bases between them. In DNA, the CDR3 is TGTGCCAGCAGCCCAAGACCTGGACCCCTCACTGAAGCTTTCTTT. Protein product: CASSPRPGPLTEAFF.

This clonotype was seen repeatedly, ten times or more. The genes are TRBV29-1 and TRBJ2-5; 9 bases align to TRBD1. This CDR3 spans 14 amino acids. After removal of 0 bases from V and 5 bases from J, the junction contained 4 bases not matched to a gene. CDR1 is SQVTM, CDR2 ANQGSEA, per germline. CDR3 loop: CSVEEGQGMETQYF. CDR3 nucleotide sequence: TGCAGCGTTGAAGAAGGACAGGGGATGGAGACCCAGTACTTC.

This clonotype has a single count. This may come from a read error, since a much larger clone is one base off. The CDR3 loop reads CSVDRELETQYF. The CDR3 bases are TGCAGCGTTGATCGGGAGTTGGAGACCCAGTACTTC. J is TRBJ2-5 and V is TRBV29-1; possible D gene TRBD2, 6 bases. The germline gives CDR1 SQVTM, CDR2 ANQGSEA. The V gene lost 3 bases and the J gene lost 5 bases, with 10 bases spanning the gap. The CDR3 spans 12 residues.

This clonotype was found many times. CDR3 bases: TGTGCCAGCAGTCTCGGGGGGGGAGGCGAGCAGTACTTC. Protein product: CASSLGGGGEQYF. The chain couples TRBV27 to TRBJ2-7; TRBD2 aligns across 8 bases. This CDR3 spans 13 amino acids. J was trimmed by 6 bases and V by 5 bases; bases with no gene match: 6. CDR1 MNHEY and CDR2 SMNVEV come from the germline V gene (reference sequence).

In regard to this clonotype: This clone may be a read error of a much larger clone one base away. The chain employs TRBV2 and TRBJ2-1, with 9 bases identical to TRBD2. The CDR3 consists of 18 residues. Germline values: CDR1 SNHLY, CDR2 FYNNEI. The CDR3: CAGSPVSGRLAGHNEQFF. For the CDR3, the DNA is TGTGCCGGCAGCCCCGTTTCAGGGAGGCTAGCGGGACACAATGAGCAGTTCTTC.

This rearrangement joins TRBV5-1 to TRBJ1-1; D is undetermined. The CDR3 loop spans 15 amino acids. Germline V gene data show CDR1 as SGHRS and CDR2 as YFSETQ. Trimming cost V 3 bases and J 3 bases, with 15 bases left between them. The CDR3 bases are TGCGCCAGCAGCTGGGAAAAGGTAACGGACACTGAAGCTTTCTTT. Amino acid sequence: CASSWEKVTDTEAFF. The variable domain in full, with the rest retrieved from reference TRBV5-1 and TRBJ1-1, is KAGVTQTPRYLIKTRGQQVTLSCSPISGHRSVSWYQQTPGQGLQFLFEYFSETQRNKGNFPGRFSGRQFSNSRSEMNVSTLELGDSALYLCASSWEKVTDTEAFFGQGTRLTVV.

This clonotype was observed many times. V usage is TRBV12-3 or TRBV12-4 and J usage is TRBJ2-5, with 9 bases lining up with TRBD1. The CDR3 sequence is 14 residues long. Trimming took 7 bases from V and 1 from J; bases not matched to a gene: 4. CDR3 amino acids: CASNRDRAQETQYF. CDR3 nucleotide sequence: TGTGCCAGCAACCGGGACAGGGCCCAAGAGACCCAGTACTTC.

V and J are TRBV7-9 and TRBJ2-7, with D perhaps TRBD1 (6 bases). V lost 4 bases to trimming and J lost 3 bases, with 25 bases between them. The CDR3 has 18 amino acids. Germline V gene sequence: CDR1 SEHNR, CDR2 FQNEAQ (reference sequence). The CDR3 DNA reads TGTGCCAGCAGCTATAGTCCCCTCACAAGGGACAACGACTACGAGCAGTACTTC. Protein product: CASSYSPLTRDNDYEQYF.

Ten or more counts support this clonotype. The chain carries TRBV7-8 and TRBJ1-5; 8 nucleotides align to TRBD1. Trimming removed 2 bases from V and 9 bases from J; junction bases left unmatched: 6. CDR3 size: 14 residues. CDR1 is SGHVS, CDR2 FQNEAQ, per germline. CDR3 coding DNA: TGTGCCAGCAGCTTACGGGACAGGTTTTGGCCCCAGCATTTT. This codes for CASSLRDRFWPQHF.

On this clonotype: This may stem from a read error, because a much larger clone lies one nucleotide away. This rearrangement joins TRBV28 to TRBJ2-7; TRBD1 matches 9 bases. The CDR3 spans 15 residues. V was pared by 7 bases and J by 2 bases, with 9 bases of the junction left unmatched. The V gene's germline CDR1 is MDHEN and CDR2 SYDVKM. The CDR3 spells CASNPVGTGTYEQYF. The CDR3 bases are TGTGCCAGCAATCCGGTAGGGACAGGGACCTACGAGCAGTACTTC.

This clonotype was recorded at least ten times. The chain is built from TRBV28 and TRBJ1-5; D is possibly TRBD1 (6 bases). In germline, CDR1 is MDHEN, CDR2 SYDVKM. This CDR3 contains 15 residues. The ends were cut back, 5 bases at V and 1 base at J, with 12 bases in the middle. The CDR3 DNA sequence: TGTGCCAGCAGTCCCCGGACAGCCAGCAATCAGCCCCAGCATTTT. Translating it yields CASSPRTASNQPQHF.

This clonotype was observed a few times. This chain connects TRBV2 to TRBJ1-4, with a tentative D call TRBD1 (5 bases). The CDR3 consists of 15 residues. Germline loops: CDR1 SNHLY, CDR2 FYNNEI. The V end lost 8 bases, the J end lost 0 bases, and 13 bases lay between the germline ends. Here the CDR3 DNA reads TGTGCCAGCCGAGGGATGGGGGCAACTAATGAAAAACTGTTTTTT. Its translation is CASRGMGATNEKLFF.

The chain joins TRBV7-9 to TRBJ2-1; TRBD2 agrees at 12 bases. Germline trimming cut 5 bases from V and 1 base from J; bases unmatched to any gene: 15. CDR1 and CDR2 from the germline V gene are SEHNR and FQNEAQ (reference sequence). This CDR3 comprises 20 residues. The DNA for the CDR3 is TGTGCCAGCAGCCCAGCAGCGTCTAGCGGGAGGGCCTGGTCCTACAATGAGCAGTTCTTC. Translated: CASSPAASSGRAWSYNEQFF.

This clonotype occurred a few times. This chain uses TRBV4-1 with TRBJ2-2; no reliable D call. Germline assignment: CDR1 MGHRA and CDR2 YSYEKL. The CDR3 runs to 13 residues. The V end lost 3 bases, the J end lost 8 bases, and 10 bases lay between the germline ends. CDR3 in DNA: TGCGCCAGCAGCCAGCCGAGGTGGGGGGAGCTGTTTTTT. It encodes CASSQPRWGELFF.

This clonotype was found many times. The chain is built from TRBV7-9 and TRBJ2-5, with D unclear. CDR3 length: 14 residues. From germline, CDR1 is SEHNR and CDR2 FQNEAQ (reference sequence). Trimming cost V 0 bases and J 5 bases, with 10 bases left between them. CDR3 nucleotides: TGTGCCAGCAGCTTAGCGAAGGATTGGGAGACCCAGTACTTC. Translating gives CASSLAKDWETQYF.

This clonotype was recorded many times. V gene TRBV11-2 combines with J gene TRBJ2-7, with D possibly matching TRBD1 (6 bases). Trimming cost V 1 base and J 3 bases, with 13 bases left between them. CDR1 is SGHAT and CDR2 is FQNNGV in the germline V gene. This CDR3 region has 15 residues. CDR3 coding DNA: TGTGCCAGCAGCTTAGGATTTAGGGGGAGCTACGAGCAGTACTTC. Its translation is CASSLGFRGSYEQYF.

This clonotype was picked up a small number of times. This chain uses TRBV20-1 with TRBJ1-6; 7 bases agree with TRBD1. CDR1 and CDR2 from the germline V gene are DFQATT and SNEGSKA (reference sequence). V lost 3 bases to trimming and J lost 9 bases; unmatched junction nucleotides: 11. The CDR3 loop spans 15 amino acids. The CDR3, as DNA: TGCAGTGCTAGCCCCGGGGGAGGGGGCGTTTCACCCCTCCACTTT. Protein: CSASPGGGGVSPLHF.

J is TRBJ2-6 and V is TRBV6-2 or TRBV6-3; 7 bases are shared with TRBD2. Germline-derived CDR1 and CDR2 are MNHEY and SVGEGT. Unmatched junction bases numbered 6, after V lost 1 base and J lost 0 bases. This CDR3 spans 18 amino acids. The chain's CDR3 is CASSYWSSGISGANVLTF. CDR3 bases: TGTGCCAGCAGTTACTGGTCTAGCGGAATCTCTGGGGCCAACGTCCTGACTTTC.

The chain joins TRBV5-1 to TRBJ2-5; the D is unclear. Per germline, CDR1 SGHRS and CDR2 YFSETQ. V lost 1 base and J 4 bases, leaving 11 bases between the germline ends. CDR3 length: 14 residues. The CDR3 region is CASSLNGVGETQYF. In DNA form, the CDR3 reads TGCGCCAGCAGCTTGAATGGGGTAGGAGAGACCCAGTACTTC.

This clonotype was seen many times. The genes are TRBV11-2 and TRBJ1-2, with D tentatively TRBD1 (5 bases). V was clipped by 5 bases and J by 4 bases, with 26 bases between them. CDR3 length: 18 residues. Germline V gene data show CDR1 as SGHAT and CDR2 as FQNNGV. The CDR3 loop is CASSPVRGDLKKSYGYTF. The CDR3 DNA sequence: TGTGCCAGCAGCCCGGTGCGAGGGGACCTAAAAAAGAGCTATGGCTACACCTTC.

This clonotype appeared a few times. This sequence joins TRBV6-2 or TRBV6-3 and TRBJ2-7; 7 bases are shared with TRBD1. The CDR3 runs 14 residues. The trim removed 0 bases at V and 5 bases at J, leaving 4 bases unmatched. The germline V gene encodes CDR1 MNHEY and CDR2 SVGEGT. In DNA form, the CDR3 reads TGTGCCAGCAGTTACTCAGGGGGCTACGACGAGCAGTACTTC. It yields the protein CASSYSGGYDEQYF.

The chain couples TRBV6-9 to TRBJ2-3, with 9 bases aligning to TRBD2. The CDR3 runs 17 residues. V trimming: 5 bases; J trimming: 2 bases; junction bases outside the gene matches: 11. The germline V gene has CDR1 MNHGY and CDR2 SVAAGI. CDR3: CASSHTSLAGPTDTQYF. The CDR3 bases are TGTGCCAGCAGTCACACATCGCTAGCGGGGCCCACAGATACGCAGTATTTT.

This clonotype has at least ten counts. CDR3 protein: CASSYSYGGNYGYTF. DNA for the CDR3: TGTGCCAGCAGTTACTCCTACGGAGGTAACTATGGCTACACCTTC. This rearrangement joins TRBV6-5 to TRBJ1-2, with D unclear. CDR3 length equals 15 residues. CDR1 MNHEY and CDR2 SVGAGI come from the germline V gene. Trimming pared 0 bases from V and 1 base from J, leaving 9 bases between.

Notes on this clonotype: One base away lies a much larger clone, so this may be a sequencing read error. The chain uses TRBV10-3 and TRBJ2-2; 10 bases are a match to TRBD1. The germline CDR1 and CDR2 sequences are ENHRY and SYGVKD. This CDR3 comprises 15 residues. The chain's CDR3 is CAIGTGDINTGEPFF. DNA for the CDR3: TGTGCCATCGGGACAGGGGACATCAACACCGGGGAGCCGTTTTTT.